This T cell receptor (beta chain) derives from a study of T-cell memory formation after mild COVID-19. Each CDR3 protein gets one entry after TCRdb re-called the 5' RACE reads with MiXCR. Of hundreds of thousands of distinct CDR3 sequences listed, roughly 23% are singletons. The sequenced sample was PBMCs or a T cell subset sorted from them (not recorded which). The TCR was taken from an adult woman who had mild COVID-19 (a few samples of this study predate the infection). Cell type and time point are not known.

This CDR3 is CSASRTGGAPSSYEQYF. The CDR3 nucleotides read TGCAGTGCTAGTAGAACAGGGGGCGCCCCGAGCTCCTACGAGCAGTACTTC. V usage is TRBV20-1 and J usage is TRBJ2-7, with 9 bases that match TRBD1. The germline CDR1 and CDR2 sequences are DFQATT and SNEGSKA (reference sequence). The CDR3 totals 17 residues. J was trimmed by 0 bases and V by 3 bases; bases with no gene match: 12.